This T cell receptor beta chain was recovered during a study of CD8 T cells in ankylosing spondylitis. General study results and limits: The clones that were linked to disease were reported to be significantly enriched in matched synovial fluid samples from ankylosing spondylitis patients. Ankylosing spondylitis blood appeared to be characterized by a TCR beta motif of several highly homologous variants.

Trimming took 0 bases from V and 7 from J; bases not matched to a gene: 5. The length of the CDR3 is 14 residues. Germline CDR1 and CDR2: MNHEY and SMNVEV (reference sequence). This clonotype was found a few times. What it recognizes is unknown. TCRdb processed the 5' RACE reads anew with MiXCR; each CDR3 protein has one entry. The sample lists fewer than 400,000 distinct CDR3 sequences, 6.5% to 10% occurring once. The source material was blood, either unsorted or a sorted T cell fraction (not recorded which). The V call is TRBV27, the J call TRBJ1-1; TRBD1 matches 7 bases. The origin of this receptor is a male donor with ankylosing spondylitis. CDR3 nucleotide sequence: TGTGCCAGCAGTTTATCGGGACAGAAGGGTGAAGCTTTCTTT. It translates to CASSLSGQKGEAFF.